The clone carrying this T cell receptor (beta chain) has a handful of counts. As yet, its antigen is unknown. Described treatment: roughly 11-day PBMC culture with coronavirus spike peptide pools or control peptides (ViraFEST assay). Sequencing of DNA taken from cultured CD4+ T cells relied on the Oncomine TCR Beta short-read assay. TCRdb reprocessed the PCR reads via MiXCR and lists one record per CDR3 protein. The sample records approximately 18,000 distinct CDR3 sequences, about 56% being singletons. This entry belongs to a study of vaccination and CD4 T cells after COVID-19. Across the whole study: Investigators took post-vaccine samples a median roughly 72 days after dose two, within a range of 14 to 241.

The CDR3 totals 13 residues. Germline assignment: CDR1 MNHNS and CDR2 SASEGT. After removal of 6 bases from V and 4 bases from J, the junction contained 5 bases not matched to a gene. The sequence was obtained from a human donor who had recovered from COVID-19. The chain carries TRBV6-1 and TRBJ1-2; 7 bases match TRBD1. The material was CD4+ T cells from blood, cultured in vitro, obtained before SARS-CoV-2 vaccination. The CDR3 nucleotides read TGTGCCAGCAGCGCGACAGGGAGCTATGGCTACACCTTC. Translating gives CASSATGSYGYTF.